These 17 T cell receptor beta chains originate from one sample sequenced in a study of shared clonotypes between healthy human individuals. TCRdb keeps only in-frame clones here, not all; method: immunoSEQ multiplex PCR. This sample yields a few hundred thousand clones, of which around 78% are seen a single time; about 11% belongs to the top ten. What was sequenced was PBMCs. Receptors originate from a woman aged 40 to 50 in good health. Some clones in this sample may be carry-over from other donors' samples.

The CDR3 bases are TGTGCCAGCAGGGGATGGGCGGAGCCCGCAGATACGCAGTATTTT. Residues: CASRGWAEPADTQYF. This rearrangement joins TRBV27 to TRBJ2-3; D uncertain. This CDR3 contains 15 residues. V lost 6 bases and J 4 bases, leaving 17 bases between the germline ends. Germline V gives CDR1 MNHEY, CDR2 SMNVEV (reference sequence).

This clone was recorded only once. The rearrangement joins TRBV4-2 to TRBJ1-5, with D maybe TRBD1 (6 bases). The CDR3 sequence is 15 residues long. Germline V gene lookup returns CDR1 LGHNA and CDR2 YNFKEQ. V lost 1 base, J lost 7 bases, and 14 bases lay in between. The DNA of the CDR3 is TGTGCCAGCAGCCAAGGGTCAGGGGAAGGGCAGCCCCAGCATTTT. Amino acids: CASSQGSGEGQPQHF.

This clone was seen once. The chain uses TRBV29-1 and TRBJ2-1; TRBD2 agrees at 11 bases. V shed 8 bases, J shed 5 bases, and the junction held 8 bases outside the gene matches. CDR1 is SQVTM, CDR2 ANQGSEA, per germline. This CDR3 is 14 amino acids long. CDR3 nucleotides: TGCAGCACCATAGCGGGAGGGTGGGACAATGAGCAGTTCTTC. It yields the protein CSTIAGGWDNEQFF.

The chain has TRBV7-3 and TRBJ2-2; D tentatively reads TRBD1 or TRBD2 (5 bases each). The ends were cut back, 8 bases at V and 9 bases at J, with 16 bases in the middle. Per germline, CDR1 SGHTA and CDR2 FQGTGA. The CDR3 sequence is 13 residues long. CDR3 loop: CASGGAGSRELFF. CDR3 nucleotides: TGTGCCAGCGGTGGGGCGGGCTCGAGGGAGCTGTTTTTT.

The chain joins TRBV6-1 to TRBJ2-2, with TRBD2 matching 12 bases. V lost 3 bases to trimming and J lost 5 bases; unmatched junction nucleotides: 4. The germline V gene has CDR1 MNHNS and CDR2 SASEGT. The CDR3 is 16 amino acids. In DNA, the CDR3 is TGTGCCAGCAGTGAGCTAGCGGGAGGGAATACCGGGGAGCTGTTTTTT. Protein sequence: CASSELAGGNTGELFF.

This clone has just a few counts. The CDR3 reads CASSYGTGAEAFF. Here the CDR3 DNA reads TGTGCCAGCAGCTATGGGACAGGGGCTGAAGCTTTCTTT. V is TRBV7-9 and J is TRBJ1-1; TRBD1 aligns across 10 bases. The J segment lost 6 bases and the V segment lost 4 bases, leaving 2 bases of the junction unmatched. Germline V gene lookup returns CDR1 SEHNR and CDR2 FQNEAQ (reference sequence). The CDR3 has 13 residues.

The chain carries TRBV5-5 and TRBJ2-3; 7 bases match TRBD2. The trim removed 4 bases at V and 6 bases at J, leaving 11 bases unmatched. CDR1 is SGHKS, CDR2 YYEKEE, per germline (reference sequence). The CDR3 is 15 residues long. CDR3 bases: TGTGCCAGCAGCCGGTGGACTAGTCCAGTCGATACGCAGTATTTT. This encodes CASSRWTSPVDTQYF.

This clone was seen a few times. Other DNA sequences of this sample code for an identical CDR3. V gene TRBV2 combines with J gene TRBJ1-2, with 7 bases matching TRBD1. Germline loops: CDR1 SNHLY, CDR2 FYNNEI. V shed 10 bases, J shed 2 bases, and the junction held 7 bases outside the gene matches. This CDR3 contains 13 residues. The CDR3 loop reads CATRQGPNYGYTF. The DNA for the CDR3 is TGTGCCACCCGACAGGGCCCCAACTATGGCTACACCTTC.

J is TRBJ1-1 and V is TRBV6-5, with D possibly being TRBD1 (5 bases). Germline V lookup: CDR1 MNHEY, CDR2 SVGAGI. Trimming removed 6 bases at V and 4 bases at J, with 12 bases between. This CDR3 contains 13 residues. In DNA form, the CDR3 reads TGTGCCAGCAGCGGGGGGGGAATCACTGAAGCTTTCTTT. It specifies CASSGGGITEAFF.

The V gene is TRBV9, the J gene TRBJ2-1, with 9 bases fitting TRBD2. This CDR3 region has 17 residues. V lost 0 bases to trimming and J lost 8 bases; unmatched junction nucleotides: 12. Per germline, CDR1 SGDLS and CDR2 YYNGEE. The CDR3 DNA reads as TGTGCCAGCAGCGTAGGGGAAGGGGCTAGCGGGAACCATGAGCAGTTCTTC. This translates into CASSVGEGASGNHEQFF. The entire variable domain, with the rest obtained from reference TRBV9 and TRBJ2-1, is as follows: DSGVTQTPKHLITATGQRVTLRCSPRSGDLSVYWYQQSLDQGLQFLIQYYNGEERAKGNILERFSAQQFPDLHSELNLSSLELGDSALYFCASSVGEGASGNHEQFFGPGTRLTVL.

The chain recombines TRBV10-2 with TRBJ1-3; unclear D gene. This CDR3 is 16 amino acids long. Germline lookup yields CDR1 WSHSY and CDR2 SAAADI. Trimming took off 0 bases at V and 0 bases at J, with 9 bases between the two ends. The chain's CDR3 is CASSESRGLSGNTIYF. For the CDR3, the DNA is TGCGCCAGCAGTGAGTCAAGAGGCCTCTCTGGAAACACCATATATTTT.

This chain links TRBV7-2 with TRBJ2-2, with TRBD2 as a possible D gene (5 bases). The length of the CDR3 is 15 residues. V lost 6 bases, J lost 8 bases, and 19 bases lay in between. Germline V gene data show CDR1 as SGHTA and CDR2 as FQGNSA. CDR3 sequence reads: CASSKNSGLGGELFF. The CDR3 DNA reads as TGTGCCAGCAGTAAAAACAGCGGCCTCGGAGGGGAGCTGTTTTTT.

This clone was seen just once. This is likely an artifact of a read error, given a far larger clone one base away. The chain links TRBV5-4 to TRBJ1-5, with D possibly matching TRBD1 (5 bases). Germline CDR1 and CDR2: SGHNT and YYREEE (reference sequence). This CDR3 is 17 amino acids long. The CDR3 bases are TGTGCCAGCAGCTTGGGCAGGGAGAGACCAAGCAATCAGACCCAGCATTTT. Translating it yields CASSLGRERPSNQTQHF. Filled out from reference TRBV5-4 and TRBJ1-5, the complete variable domain reads ETGVTQSPTHLIKTRGQQVTLRCSSQSGHNTVSWYQQALGQGPQFIFQYYREEENGRGNFPPRFSGLQFPNYSSELNVNALELDDSALYLCASSLGRERPSNQTQHFGDGTRLSIL.

This chain connects TRBV9 to TRBJ1-2, with a weak D call TRBD1 (6 bases). Germline V gene lookup returns CDR1 SGDLS and CDR2 YYNGEE. The CDR3 is 16 residues long. V gave up 2 bases and J gave up 8 bases, with 22 bases separating them. The CDR3 sequence is CASSVLSTGREEGYTF. CDR3 sequence (DNA): TGTGCCAGCAGCGTCCTTTCTACAGGGAGAGAAGAAGGCTACACCTTC.

J is TRBJ2-5 and V is TRBV7-2; TRBD2 matches at 8 bases. Germline assignment: CDR1 SGHTA and CDR2 FQGNSA. The CDR3 totals 15 residues. The V segment lost 1 base and the J segment 3 bases; nucleotides outside the gene matches: 4. The CDR3 region is CASSLGSGVKETQYF. CDR3 bases: TGTGCCAGCAGCTTAGGTAGCGGGGTAAAAGAGACCCAGTACTTC. The full variable domain, with the rest looked up from reference TRBV7-2 and TRBJ2-5, is GAGVSQSPSNKVTEKGKDVELRCDPISGHTALYWYRQSLGQGLEFLIYFQGNSAPDKSGLPSDRFSAERTGGSVSTLTIQRTQQEDSAVYLCASSLGSGVKETQYFGPGTRLLVL.

In this sample, this clone turned up a few times. This rearrangement joins TRBV29-1 to TRBJ2-5, with 10 bases lining up with TRBD1. The better agreement between TRBJ2-7 and the DNA end casts doubt on the J call. The length of the CDR3 is 14 residues. Germline CDR1 reads SQVTM; CDR2 reads ANQGSEA. CDR3 loop: CSVEGDRGLDEQYF. For the CDR3, the DNA is TGCAGCGTTGAAGGAGACAGGGGGCTCGACGAGCAGTACTTC.

The rearrangement links TRBV28 to TRBJ1-3; D uncertain. Germline V gene data show CDR1 as MDHEN and CDR2 as SYDVKM. V shed 3 bases and J shed 0 bases, with 6 bases lying between them. CDR3 length: 14 amino acids. The CDR3 loop reads CASSFLDSGNTIYF. CDR3 nucleotides: TGTGCCAGCAGTTTCTTGGACTCTGGAAACACCATATATTTT.